This is a list of T cell receptor beta chains from one sample in a study of blood T cell repertoires in COVID-19. Repertoires were generated with immunoSEQ multiplex PCR, while TCRdb's copy carries only in-frame clones and drops some. There are about 71,000 clones in the sample; roughly 84% occur only once, and approximately 7% lies in the top ten. The specimen was peripheral blood. These receptors all come from a man aged 50 or older with active COVID-19. CDR3s include the opening cysteine and the closing phenylalanine or tryptophan.

length: 13
V: TRBV12-3/TRBV12-4
J: TRBJ2-2
CDR3: CASSPYGGGELFF

length: 17
V: TRBV7-2
J: TRBJ1-6
CDR3: CASREGGSAGGNSPLHF

length: 18
V: TRBV19
J: TRBJ1-6
CDR3: CASSVTGGVSSYNSPLHF

length: 16
V: TRBV19
J: TRBJ2-5
CDR3: CASSIGPGQLPETQYF

length: 14
V: TRBV19
J: TRBJ1-5
CDR3: CASSGTASNQPQHF

length: 13
V: TRBV5-1
J: TRBJ2-1
CDR3: CASSLAESNEQFF

length: 13
V: TRBV7-3
J: TRBJ2-2
CDR3: CASSLGTAGELFF

length: 15
V: TRBV25-1
J: TRBJ1-4
CDR3: CASSVSRGRGEKLFF

length: 11
V: TRBV20-1
J: TRBJ1-1
CDR3: CSAKTWTEAFF

length: 14
V: TRBV6-5
J: TRBJ1-2
CDR3: CASRRQGARIGYTF

length: 16
V: TRBV5-1
J: TRBJ2-1
CDR3: CASSPSLRGSYNEQFF